This paragraph reports one TCR beta chain. This record belongs to a study of OX40 agonist ivuxolimab in advanced cancers. Sequencing was performed with immunoSEQ multiplex PCR; in TCRdb, only in-frame clones are kept and a portion is missing. The data hold roughly 76,000 clones, with around 90% observed a single time. Source: CD4+ or CD8+ T cells sorted from blood, taken in a trial of the OX40 agonist ivuxolimab. This TCR was recovered from an adult with an advanced solid tumor such as melanoma, head and neck, liver or kidney cancer.

The CDR3 is CASSIKQGGSYEQYF. CDR3 sequence (DNA): TGTGCCAGTAGTATAAAACAGGGTGGATCCTACGAGCAGTACTTC. The rearrangement links TRBV19 to TRBJ2-7; possible D gene TRBD1, 6 bases. In germline, CDR1 is LNHDA, CDR2 SQIVND (reference sequence). Trimming removed 2 bases from V and 1 base from J, with 12 bases in between. The CDR3 is 15 residues long.